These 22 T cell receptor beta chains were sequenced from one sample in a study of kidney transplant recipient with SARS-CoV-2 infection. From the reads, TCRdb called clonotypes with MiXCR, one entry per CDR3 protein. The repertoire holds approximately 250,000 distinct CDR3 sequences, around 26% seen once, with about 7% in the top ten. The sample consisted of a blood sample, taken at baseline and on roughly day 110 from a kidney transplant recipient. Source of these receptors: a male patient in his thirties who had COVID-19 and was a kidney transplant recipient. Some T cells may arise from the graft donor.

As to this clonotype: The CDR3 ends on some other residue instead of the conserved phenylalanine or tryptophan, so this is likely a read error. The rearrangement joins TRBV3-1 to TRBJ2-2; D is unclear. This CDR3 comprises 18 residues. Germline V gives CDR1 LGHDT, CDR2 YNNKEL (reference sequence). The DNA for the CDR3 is TGTGTCAGCAGCCTATCGGATCCCATTTCAGGCTTGACCGGGGAGCTGTTTTCT. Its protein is CVSSLSDPISGLTGELFS.

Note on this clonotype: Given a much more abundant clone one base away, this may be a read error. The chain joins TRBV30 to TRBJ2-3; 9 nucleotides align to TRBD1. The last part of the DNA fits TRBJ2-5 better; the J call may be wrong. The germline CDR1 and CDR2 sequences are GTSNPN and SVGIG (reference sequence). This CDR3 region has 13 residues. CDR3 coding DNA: TGTACCTGGAGCGCACAGGGGGCTGAGACCCAGTACTTC. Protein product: CTWSAQGAETQYF.

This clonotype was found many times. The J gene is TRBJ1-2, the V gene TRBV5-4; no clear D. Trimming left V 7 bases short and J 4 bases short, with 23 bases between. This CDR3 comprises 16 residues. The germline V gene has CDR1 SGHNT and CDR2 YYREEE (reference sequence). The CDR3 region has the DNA TGTGCCAGCCCATTCAACGTACCAGGAAAGACCTATGGCTACACCTTC. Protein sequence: CASPFNVPGKTYGYTF.

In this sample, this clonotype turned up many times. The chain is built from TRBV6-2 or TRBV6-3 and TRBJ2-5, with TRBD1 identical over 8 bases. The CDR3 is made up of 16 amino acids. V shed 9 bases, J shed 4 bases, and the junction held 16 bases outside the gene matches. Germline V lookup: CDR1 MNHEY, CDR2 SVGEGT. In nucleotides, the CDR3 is TGTGCCAGTCTTAAGGGAGCCGGACAGGGACGAGAGACCCAGTACTTC. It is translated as CASLKGAGQGRETQYF.

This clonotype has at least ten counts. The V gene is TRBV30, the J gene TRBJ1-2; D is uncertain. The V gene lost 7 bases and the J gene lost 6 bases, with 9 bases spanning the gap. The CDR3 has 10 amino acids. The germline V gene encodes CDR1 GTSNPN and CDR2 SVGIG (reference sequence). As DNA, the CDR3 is TGTGCCTCCCTTAGAAATGGCTACACCTTC. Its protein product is CASLRNGYTF.

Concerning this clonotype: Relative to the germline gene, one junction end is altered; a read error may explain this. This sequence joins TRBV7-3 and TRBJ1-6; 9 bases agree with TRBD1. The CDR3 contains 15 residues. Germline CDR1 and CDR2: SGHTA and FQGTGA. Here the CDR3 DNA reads TGTGCCGGCAGCTTGGACGGGACAGGGACTTCACCCCTCCACTTT. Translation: CAGSLDGTGTSPLHF.

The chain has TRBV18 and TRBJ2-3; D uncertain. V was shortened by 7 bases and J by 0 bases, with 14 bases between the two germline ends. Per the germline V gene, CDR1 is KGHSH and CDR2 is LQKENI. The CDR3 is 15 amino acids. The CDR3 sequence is CASFTKAASTDTQYF. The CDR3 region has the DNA TGTGCCAGCTTCACCAAGGCGGCTAGCACAGATACGCAGTATTTT.

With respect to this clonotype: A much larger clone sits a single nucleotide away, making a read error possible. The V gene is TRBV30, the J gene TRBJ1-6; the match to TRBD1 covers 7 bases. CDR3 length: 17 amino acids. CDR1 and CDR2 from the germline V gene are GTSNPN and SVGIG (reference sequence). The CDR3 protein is CAWSLNRGRGDNPPLHF. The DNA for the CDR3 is TGTGCCTGGAGTCTCAACAGGGGTAGAGGGGATAATCCACCCCTCCACTTT.

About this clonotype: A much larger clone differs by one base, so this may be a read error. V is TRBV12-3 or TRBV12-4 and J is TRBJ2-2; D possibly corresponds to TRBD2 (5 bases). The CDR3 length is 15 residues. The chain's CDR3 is CASSLGIGHTGELVF. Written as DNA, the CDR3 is TGTGCCAGCAGTTTGGGGATAGGGCACACCGGGGAGCTGGTTTTT.

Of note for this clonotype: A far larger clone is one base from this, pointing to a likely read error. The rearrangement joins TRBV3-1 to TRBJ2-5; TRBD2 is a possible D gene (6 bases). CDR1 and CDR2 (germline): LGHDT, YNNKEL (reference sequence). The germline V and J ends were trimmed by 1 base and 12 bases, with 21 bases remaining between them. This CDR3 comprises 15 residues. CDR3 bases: TGTGCCAGCAGCCAAGCGGGGGACCGCTACTACGAGGAGTACTTC. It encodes CASSQAGDRYYEEYF.

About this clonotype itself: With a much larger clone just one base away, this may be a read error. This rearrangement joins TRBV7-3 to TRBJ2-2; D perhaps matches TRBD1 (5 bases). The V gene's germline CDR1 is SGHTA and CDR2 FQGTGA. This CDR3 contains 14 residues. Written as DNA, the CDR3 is TGTACCAGCAGCTTATATCAGGGTAGCGGGGAGCTGTTTTTT. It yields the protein CTSSLYQGSGELFF.

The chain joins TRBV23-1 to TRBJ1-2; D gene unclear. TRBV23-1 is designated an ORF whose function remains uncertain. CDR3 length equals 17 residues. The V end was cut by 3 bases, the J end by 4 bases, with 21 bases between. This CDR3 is CASSHRGLRRKAYGYTF. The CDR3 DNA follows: TGCGCCAGCAGTCATCGTGGACTACGCAGAAAGGCCTATGGCTACACCTTC.

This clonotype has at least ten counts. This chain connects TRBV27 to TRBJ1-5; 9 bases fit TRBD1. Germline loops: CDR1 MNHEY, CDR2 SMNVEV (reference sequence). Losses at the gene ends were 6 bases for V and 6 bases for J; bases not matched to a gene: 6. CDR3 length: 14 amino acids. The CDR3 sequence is CASRGTGWAQPQHF. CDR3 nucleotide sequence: TGTGCCAGCAGGGGGACAGGGTGGGCTCAGCCCCAGCATTTT.

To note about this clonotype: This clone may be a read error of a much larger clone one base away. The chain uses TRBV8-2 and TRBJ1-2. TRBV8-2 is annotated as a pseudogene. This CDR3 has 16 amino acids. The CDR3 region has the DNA TGTGGCAGTGGGGCCCGTGATAGCCGAAAGACCTATGGCTACACCTTC. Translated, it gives CGSGARDSRKTYGYTF.

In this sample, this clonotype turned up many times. The CDR3 DNA sequence: TGTGCTAGTGCCTCACCAGGCCAGGGGTACAATGAGCAGTTCTTC. Translation: CASASPGQGYNEQFF. V is TRBV12-5 and J is TRBJ2-1; the D gene is possibly TRBD1 (6 bases). CDR1 is LGHNT and CDR2 is FRNRAP in the germline V gene. Trimming took off 7 bases at V and 4 bases at J, with 17 bases between the two ends. The CDR3 sequence is 15 residues long. The whole variable domain, remainder taken from reference TRBV12-5 and TRBJ2-1, is DARVTQTPRHKVTEMGQEVTMRCQPILGHNTVFWYRQTMMQGLELLAYFRNRAPLDDSGMPKDRFSAEMPDATLATLKIQPSEPRDSAVYFCASASPGQGYNEQFFGPGTRLTVL.

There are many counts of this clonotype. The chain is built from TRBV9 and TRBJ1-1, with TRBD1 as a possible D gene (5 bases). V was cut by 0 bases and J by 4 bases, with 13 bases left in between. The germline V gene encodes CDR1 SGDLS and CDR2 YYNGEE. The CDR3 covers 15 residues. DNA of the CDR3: TGTGCCAGCAGCGTAGGCAGGGACTTTGGCACTGAAGCTTTCTTT. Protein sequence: CASSVGRDFGTEAFF. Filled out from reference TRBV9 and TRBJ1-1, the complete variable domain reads DSGVTQTPKHLITATGQRVTLRCSPRSGDLSVYWYQQSLDQGLQFLIQYYNGEERAKGNILERFSAQQFPDLHSELNLSSLELGDSALYFCASSVGRDFGTEAFFGQGTRLTVV.

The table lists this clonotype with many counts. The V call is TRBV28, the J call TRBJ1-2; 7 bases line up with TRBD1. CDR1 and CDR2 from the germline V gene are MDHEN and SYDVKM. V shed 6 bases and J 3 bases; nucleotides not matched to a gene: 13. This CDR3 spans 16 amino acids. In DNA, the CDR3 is TGTGCCAGCAGGCTAGGGACAGCACTCTCCCACTATGGCTACACCTTC. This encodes CASRLGTALSHYGYTF.

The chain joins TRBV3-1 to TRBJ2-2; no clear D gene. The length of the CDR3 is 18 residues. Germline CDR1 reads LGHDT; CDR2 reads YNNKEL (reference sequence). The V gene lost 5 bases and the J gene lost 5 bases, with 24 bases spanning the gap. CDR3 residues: CASSVFNPISGLTGELFF. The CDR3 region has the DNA TGTGCCAGCAGCGTTTTCAATCCCATTTCAGGCTTGACCGGGGAGCTGTTTTTT.

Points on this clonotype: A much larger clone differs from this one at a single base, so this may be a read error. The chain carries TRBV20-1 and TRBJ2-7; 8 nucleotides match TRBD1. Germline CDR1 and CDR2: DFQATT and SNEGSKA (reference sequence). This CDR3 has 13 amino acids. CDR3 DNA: TGCAGTGCTAGAGCGGGACAGGCCTACGGGCAGTACTTC. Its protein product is CSARAGQAYGQYF.

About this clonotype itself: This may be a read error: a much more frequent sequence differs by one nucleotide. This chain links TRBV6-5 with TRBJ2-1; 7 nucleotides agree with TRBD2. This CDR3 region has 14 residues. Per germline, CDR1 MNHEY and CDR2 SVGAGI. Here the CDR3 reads CTSSERELYNEQFF. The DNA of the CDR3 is TGTACCAGCAGTGAGCGGGAACTTTACAATGAGCAGTTCTTC.

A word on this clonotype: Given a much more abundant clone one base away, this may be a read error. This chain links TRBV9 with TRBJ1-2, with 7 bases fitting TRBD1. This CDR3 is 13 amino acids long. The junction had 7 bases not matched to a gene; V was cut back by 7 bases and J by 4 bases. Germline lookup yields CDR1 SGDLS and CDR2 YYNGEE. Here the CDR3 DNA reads TGTGCCAGCGGCGGCGACAGGGTCTATGGCTACACCTTC. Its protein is CASGGDRVYGYTF.

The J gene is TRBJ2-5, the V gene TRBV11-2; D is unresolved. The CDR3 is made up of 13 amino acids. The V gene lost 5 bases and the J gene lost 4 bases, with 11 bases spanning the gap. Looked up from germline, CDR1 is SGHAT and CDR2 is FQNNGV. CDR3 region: CASSPGPVETQYF. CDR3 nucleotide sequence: TGTGCCAGCAGCCCCGGCCCCGTAGAGACCCAGTACTTC.